The 20 T cell receptor delta chains below come from one sample, sequenced in a study of γδ T cells in repeated Plasmodium falciparum infection. TCRdb fed the multiplex PCR reads into CATT to redo clone calling. The sample lists about 89,000 delta-chain clones, approximately 1.4% occurring once. Gammadelta T cells were flow-sorted from PBMC into Vgamma9/Vdelta2+ and Vdelta2-negative populations for bulk analysis. Sequenced input: gamma-delta T cells from blood. The receptors come from a pool of human donors (malaria-infected and uninfected, not separated).

The chain employs TRDV1 and TRDJ1; 10 bases match TRDD3. No J gene was available from TCRdb, and it was assigned here by a germline match of the DNA. CDR1 and CDR2 from the germline V gene are TSWWSYY and QGS. The V and J ends lost 4 bases and 3 bases, in that order; junction bases with no gene match: 26. The CDR3 is made up of 22 amino acids. This CDR3 is CALGVLSYSGGYPAFYSDKLIF. The CDR3 DNA is TGTGCTCTTGGGGTTCTTTCCTACAGTGGGGGATACCCCGCTTTTTATTCCGATAAACTCATCTTT.

Details on this clone: This DNA translates differently at residue 7 from the TCRdb protein, which is that of a much larger clone; a read error is likely, and the protein shown is the DNA's own translation. This sequence joins TRDV1 and TRDJ1; 13 nucleotides agree with TRDD3. The J gene comes from matching the DNA to germline here; TCRdb lacks it. Losses at the gene ends were 4 bases for V and 3 bases for J; bases not matched to a gene: 20. The germline gives CDR1 TSWWSYY, CDR2 QGS. CDR3 length equals 21 residues. CDR3 loop: CALGGPLPPSTGGYAPDKLIF. Written as DNA, the CDR3 is TGTGCTCTTGGGGGTCCGCTCCCTCCCAGTACTGGGGGATACGCTCCCGATAAACTCATCTTT.

This clone was recorded a few times. The amino acid sequence in TCRdb belongs to a much larger clone and departs from this DNA's translation at residue 3, likely a sequencing read error; the sequence shown is translated from the DNA. V usage is TRDV2 and J usage is TRDJ1; 8 positions agree with TRDD3. Since TCRdb gives no J gene, matching the DNA to germline was used here to assign it. From germline, CDR1 is GEAIGNYY and CDR2 EKD. This CDR3 contains 24 residues. The CDR3 reads CARDTVGYWGALMLGRKGADKLIF. The CDR3 DNA sequence: TGTGCCCGTGACACCGTGGGCTACTGGGGGGCTCTAATGCTTGGGCGAAAAGGGGCCGATAAACTCATCTTT.

This clone has a handful of counts. A read error likely explains this, since a far larger clone differs by one base. The identical CDR3 is also encoded by other nucleotide sequences in the sample. This rearrangement joins TRDV1 to TRDJ1; 12 bases are a match to TRDD3. TCRdb records no J gene; here it was assigned by comparing the DNA to germline. Unmatched junction bases numbered 24, after V lost 6 bases and J lost 7 bases. The CDR3 is 20 residues long. Germline V gene data show CDR1 as TSWWSYY and CDR2 as QGS. CDR3 DNA: TGTGCTCTTGGTCATTCTACTCCCGACTGGGGGATACTCGAGGGAGGTAAACTCATCTTT. It encodes CALGHSTPDWGILEGGKLIF.

There are a few counts of this clone. This DNA's translation differs at residue 3 from TCRdb's protein, which comes from a much larger clone; a read error is likely, and the protein shown is translated from the DNA. The chain links TRDV1 to TRDJ1; 10 bases are shared with TRDD3. The J gene, absent from TCRdb, was called here by matching the DNA to germline. Germline V CDR1 and CDR2: TSWWSYY, QGS. There are 19 residues in the CDR3. CDR3 protein: CAPGYNLRRGIRVSDKLIF. CDR3 in DNA: TGTGCTCCTGGGTACAATCTACGGCGGGGGATACGTGTTTCCGATAAACTCATCTTT.

The sample holds a few counts of this clone. The protein given by TCRdb reflects a much larger clone and differs at residue 6 from this DNA's translation, likely from a read error; the protein shown is the DNA's translation. The CDR3 bases are TGTGCTCTTGGGGAAACCACGTACTGGGGGATACTTTGGCCCGATAAACTCATCTTT. Its translation is CALGETTYWGILWPDKLIF. The chain links TRDV1 to TRDJ1; 12 bases match TRDD3. The J gene, not given by TCRdb, was assigned here from a germline match of the nucleotide sequence. This CDR3 has 19 residues. Germline values: CDR1 TSWWSYY, CDR2 QGS. Trimming took 2 bases from V and 3 from J; bases not matched to a gene: 13.

This clone was counted many times. The chain joins TRDV2 to TRDJ3; 9 bases match TRDD3. V lost 0 bases to trimming and J lost 0 bases; unmatched junction nucleotides: 8. CDR3 size: 20 residues. Germline CDR1 is GEAIGNYY and CDR2 is EKD. In nucleotides, the CDR3 is TGTGCCTGTGACACCGTTACTGGGGGAGACAGCTCCTGGGACACCCGACAGATGTTTTTC. It is translated as CACDTVTGGDSSWDTRQMFF.

As concerns this clone: A read error likely explains why the TCRdb protein, taken from a much larger clone, differs from this DNA's translation at residue 17; the protein shown is translated from the DNA. The rearrangement uses TRDV2 and TRDJ1; 8 bases are shared with TRDD2. No J segment appears in TCRdb, so it was assigned here by matching the sequence to germline. The CDR3 has 21 residues. Germline V CDR1 and CDR2: GEAIGNYY, EKD. CDR3 coding DNA: TGTGCCTGTGACACCGCGCGGACTTCCTACCATAGGTACTACTACACCGGTAAACTCATCTTT. Its translation: CACDTARTSYHRYYYTGKLIF.

A few counts support this clone. TCRdb records a much larger clone's protein for this DNA, with a difference at residue 17 that likely arises from a read error; the protein given is the translation of the DNA. The chain combines TRDV1 with TRDJ1, with D perhaps matching TRDD2 (9 bases). The J gene was not available in TCRdb and was assigned here by matching the DNA to germline segments. Germline CDR1 and CDR2: TSWWSYY and QGS. The CDR3 contains 20 residues. Trimming removed 2 bases from V and 9 bases from J, with 34 bases in between. For the CDR3, the DNA is TGTGCTCTTGGGGAAACCTTCCTACCCCAAGGTGGGTACTGGGGGGAGGAACTCATCTTT. Its protein is CALGETFLPQGGYWGEELIF.

Concerning this clone: This DNA's translation differs at residue 9 from TCRdb's protein, which comes from a much larger clone; a read error is likely, and the protein shown is translated from the DNA. The chain has TRDV3 and TRDJ2; 9 bases match TRDD3. The J gene, left out of TCRdb, was set here by checking the DNA against germline. Germline CDR1 TVYSNPD, CDR2 GDNSRS (reference sequence). This CDR3 is 23 amino acids long. Germline trimming cut 1 base from V and 1 base from J; bases unmatched to any gene: 28. The CDR3 bases are TGTGCCTTTATGTTTCCCCCCTACCTCGGGTACTGGGGGACCTCTTTTTTGACAGCACAACTCTTCTTT. Translating it yields CAFMFPPYLGYWGTSFLTAQLFF.

Regarding this clone: TCRdb's protein, taken from a much larger clone, differs from this DNA's translation at residue 8, likely owing to a read error; the protein displayed comes from the DNA. The J gene is uncalled and the V gene is TRDV1; TRDD3, the D gene given by the table, was not confirmed from the DNA. The CDR3 covers 13 residues. CDR1 and CDR2 (germline): TSWWSYY, QGS. The CDR3 here is CALGGNWRGRLIF. Written as DNA, the CDR3 is TGTGCTCTTGGGGGAAACTGGAGAGGTCGGCTCATCTTT.

A note on this clone: TCRdb's entry gives the protein of a much larger clone, which mismatches this DNA's translation at residue 3, likely from a read error; the protein reported here is translated from the DNA. The V gene is TRDV1, the J gene TRDJ1, with D maybe TRDD3 (6 bases). In the absence of a J gene in TCRdb, the DNA was matched to germline to assign it here. Per the germline V gene, CDR1 is TSWWSYY and CDR2 is QGS. The CDR3 runs 24 residues. CDR3 loop: CAPGSRTLRGGIGDTFQYTDKLIF. CDR3 nucleotides: TGTGCTCCTGGGTCGCGAACCCTACGTGGCGGGATAGGGGACACATTTCAGTACACCGATAAACTCATCTTT.

This clone was recorded a few times. The likely explanation is a read error, given a far larger clone one base away. Other DNA sequences in the sample encode the same CDR3. The CDR3 nucleotides are TGCGCCTTTACTGGGGGACCCACCGATAAACTCATCTTT. Translated, it gives CAFTGGPTDKLIF. V usage is TRDV3 and J usage is TRDJ1; TRDD3 matches 9 bases. The germline gives CDR1 TVYSNPD, CDR2 GDNSRS (reference sequence). The CDR3 is made up of 13 amino acids.

This clone was detected a few times. The TCRdb protein, from a much larger clone, departs from this DNA's translation at residue 6, likely by read error; the protein shown derives from the DNA. The chain is built from TRDV1 and TRDJ1; D not certain. The J gene, not given by TCRdb, was assigned here from a germline match of the nucleotide sequence. The CDR3 covers 11 residues. Germline V lookup: CDR1 TSWWSYY, CDR2 QGS. Trimming cost V 1 base and J 7 bases, with 4 bases left between them. This CDR3 reads CALGERTKLIF. The CDR3 DNA is TGTGCTCTTGGGGAACGTACTAAACTCATCTTT.

This clone occurred many times. The rearrangement joins TRDV3 to TRDJ1; a possible D gene is TRDD3 (6 bases). Per germline, CDR1 TVYSNPD and CDR2 GDNSRS (reference sequence). The CDR3 length is 18 residues. V was pared by 2 bases and J by 2 bases, with 27 bases between. The CDR3 sequence: CAFESKWGVAGWTDKLIF. The CDR3 region has the DNA TGTGCCTTTGAATCTAAGTGGGGGGTGGCAGGTTGGACCGATAAACTCATCTTT.

Points on this clone: TCRdb's entry gives the protein of a much larger clone, which mismatches this DNA's translation at residue 12, likely from a read error; the protein reported here is translated from the DNA. The rearrangement joins TRDV1 to TRDJ1; 8 bases line up with TRDD3. CDR1 is TSWWSYY, CDR2 QGS, per germline. The CDR3 loop spans 18 amino acids. The V gene end was trimmed by 0 bases and the J gene end by 7 bases; junction bases not matched to a gene: 16. CDR3 nucleotide sequence: TGTGCTCTTGGGGAACTTTACCGATTACTGGGGGGTTCCGCTAAACTCATCTTT. This translates into CALGELYRLLGGSAKLIF.

Worth noting for this clone: A read error likely explains why the TCRdb protein, taken from a much larger clone, differs from this DNA's translation at residue 12; the protein shown is translated from the DNA. The J gene is TRDJ1, the V gene TRDV1, with 8 bases fitting TRDD3. Germline assignment: CDR1 TSWWSYY and CDR2 QGS. The CDR3 loop spans 23 amino acids. V lost 3 bases and J lost 1; bases outside the gene matches: 28. CDR3 amino acids: CALGDRPSPLGGLLGVFTDKLIF. The CDR3 DNA reads TGTGCTCTTGGGGATCGGCCTTCCCCATTAGGGGGTTTACTGGGGGTCTTCACCGATAAACTCATCTTT.

This clone has ten or more counts. This likely stems from a read error, as it lies one base from a far larger clone. The sample contains more than one DNA sequence encoding this CDR3. V gene TRDV1 combines with J gene TRDJ1; 7 bases are shared with TRDD2. Assignment of the J gene here rests on matching the DNA to germline, because TCRdb gives none. The CDR3 has 19 amino acids. CDR1 TSWWSYY and CDR2 QGS come from the germline V gene. The CDR3 spells CALGEACLPYPRGADKLIF. CDR3 nucleotide sequence: TGTGCCCTTGGGGAAGCCTGCCTTCCTTACCCTCGGGGGGCCGATAAACTCATCTTT.

There are a few counts of this clone. V gene TRDV1 combines with J gene TRDJ1; 13 bases are shared with TRDD3. The V and J ends lost 4 bases and 0 bases, in that order; junction bases with no gene match: 14. The length of the CDR3 is 20 residues. Germline-derived CDR1 and CDR2 are TSWWSYY and QGS. The CDR3 DNA reads TGTGCTCTTGGGGCCTCCATATCTACTGGGGGATACGGGGACACCGATAAACTCATCTTT. The encoded protein is CALGASISTGGYGDTDKLIF.

This clone was recorded at least ten times. This chain uses TRDV1 with TRDJ2; D may be TRDD2 or TRDD3 (7 bases each). The CDR3 sequence is 24 residues long. Germline CDR1 reads TSWWSYY; CDR2 reads QGS. V lost 3 bases to trimming and J lost 5 bases, with 40 bases between them. Here the CDR3 DNA reads TGTGCTCTTGGGGATTCCCCACGGCAATTCCTACACCTTGTCCCGGGGGATTGCACAGCACAACTCTTCTTT. Encoded protein: CALGDSPRQFLHLVPGDCTAQLFF.